This T cell receptor beta chain was sequenced during a study of T cell clones after liver transplantation. Whole-study context: A pre-transplant mixed lymphocyte reaction with TCRbeta sequencing defined graft-donor-reactive clones followed in post-transplant blood. Draws occurred before transplant, before withdrawal, and after complete or failed withdrawal.

Using immunoSEQ multiplex PCR, the repertoire was profiled, and TCRdb retains in-frame clones only, with some absent. The table has more than 95,000 clones, 75% to 85% seen once. CDR1 and CDR2 from the germline V gene are SNHLY and FYNNEI. V shed 6 bases and J shed 0 bases, with 14 bases lying between them. The CDR3 has 15 amino acids. The gene calls are TRBV2 and TRBJ1-1; possible D gene TRBD1, 5 bases. The sequencing used CD4+ T cells from blood, collected before liver transplant. This receptor was taken from a human donor who received a liver transplant. CDR3 bases: TGTGCCAGCAGCCCAAGTGGGGCACTGAACACTGAAGCTTTCTTT. Its translation is CASSPSGALNTEAFF.